This TCR beta chain was retrieved from a study of a mutant IDH1 vaccine in newly diagnosed glioma. On the study more broadly: Most patients had radiochemotherapy with temozolomide before enrollment; others had one alone.

The time point: week 35, safety follow-up. Mutant IDH1 20-mer peptide, at 300 ug, made up each vaccine dose, with topical imiquimod. The table came from immunoSEQ multiplex PCR; TCRdb's copy has only in-frame clones and leaves some out. The table includes 30,000 to 40,000 clones, roughly 80% detected once. Study results and limitations: Any relationship between pseudoprogression and changes in top peripheral T cell clonotypes seemed absent. Most patients, approximately 93%, showed vaccine-induced immune responses.

V dropped 2 bases and J dropped 5 bases, with 9 bases sitting between them. The CDR3 length is 13 residues. Germline values: CDR1 MRHNA, CDR2 SNTAGT. A word on this clone: Its antigen is unknown.

This receptor was obtained from a woman under 30 with glioma. Specimen: PBMCs, collected from a glioma patient whose treatment included an IDH1 peptide vaccine. This sequence joins TRBV6-4 and TRBJ1-2; the D is unclear. This chain's CDR3 is CASSDERMYGYTF. The CDR3 nucleotides are TGTGCCAGCAGTGACGAACGGATGTATGGCTACACCTTC.